These 22 T cell receptor beta chains share one sample of origin, sequenced in a study of cytomegalovirus exposure and HLA in healthy donors. A multiplex PCR was run with 60 Vbeta primers and 13 Jbeta primers. TCRdb's table, derived via immunoSEQ multiplex PCR, lists solely in-frame clones and lacks some. The sample has 100,000 to 130,000 clones, around two thirds seen once. Sequenced material: PBMCs. The receptors were sampled from a woman in her 40s in good health and CMV-seropositive.

This clone was detected once. The V and J genes are TRBV25-1 and TRBJ2-3; a possible D gene is TRBD2 (5 bases). Per germline, CDR1 MGHDK and CDR2 SYGVNS. V was cut by 6 bases and J by 1 base, with 14 bases left in between. The CDR3 spans 15 residues. The CDR3 region is CASRHNPGCTDTQYF. CDR3 nucleotides: TGTGCCAGCAGACACAACCCGGGGTGCACAGATACGCAGTATTTT.

This chain links TRBV18 with TRBJ1-1, with 12 nucleotides matching TRBD1. The CDR3 is 16 amino acids. Germline CDR1 is KGHSH and CDR2 is LQKENI. The junction had 7 bases not matched to a gene; V was cut back by 3 bases and J by 5 bases. The CDR3 spells CASSPRGQGALTEAFF. CDR3 bases: TGTGCCAGCTCACCGCGGGGACAGGGGGCTCTGACTGAAGCTTTCTTT.

J is TRBJ1-2 and V is TRBV19; TRBD1 matches 9 bases. The germline V gene has CDR1 LNHDA and CDR2 SQIVND (reference sequence). This CDR3 has 15 amino acids. After removal of 5 bases from V and 4 bases from J, the junction contained 8 bases not matched to a gene. CDR3 in DNA: TGTGCCAGTAGTCCCGGGACAGGGCGGAGCTATGGCTACACCTTC. Translation: CASSPGTGRSYGYTF.

This clone was picked up a small number of times. J is TRBJ1-4 and V is TRBV10-3; 7 positions agree with TRBD1. Germline CDR1 is ENHRY and CDR2 is SYGVKD. The CDR3 has 14 residues. After removal of 11 bases from V and 4 bases from J, the junction contained 10 bases not matched to a gene. CDR3 DNA: TGTGCCGCCCGTGGGGACAGCAGTAATGAAAAACTGTTTTTT. It codes for CAARGDSSNEKLFF.

In its sample, this clone was seen once. The chain is built from TRBV5-8 and TRBJ1-2; D unclear. This CDR3 comprises 14 residues. V lost 4 bases to trimming and J lost 3 bases, with 13 bases between them. CDR1 and CDR2 (germline): SGHTS, YDEGEE. The CDR3 reads CASSLMLGDYGYTF. As DNA, the CDR3 is TGTGCCAGCAGCCTGATGCTAGGTGACTATGGCTACACCTTC.

As concerns this clone: One end of the junction does not line up with germline, which may come from a read error. The V and J genes are TRBV30 and TRBJ1-5; D gene unclear. The CDR3 length is 18 residues. CDR1 and CDR2 (germline): GTSNPN, SVGIG (reference sequence). CDR3 protein: CAWSVGSGGFYSNRPQHF. Here the CDR3 DNA reads TGTGCCTGGAGTGTAGGCAGCGGCGGGTTTTATAGCAATCGGCCCCAGCATTTT.

J is TRBJ1-6 and V is TRBV5-1; D is undetermined. V was cut by 0 bases and J by 7 bases, with 14 bases left in between. Germline-derived CDR1 and CDR2 are SGHRS and YFSETQ. CDR3 size: 16 residues. As DNA, the CDR3 is TGCGCCAGCAGCTTGGCCGGTGGAGGGTCGAATTCACCCCTCCACTTT. This sequence encodes CASSLAGGGSNSPLHF.

V gene TRBV11-2 combines with J gene TRBJ1-2; TRBD1 is a possible D gene (5 bases). The CDR3 extends over 15 amino acids. V shed 5 bases and J shed 0 bases, with 13 bases lying between them. Per germline, CDR1 SGHAT and CDR2 FQNNGV. This CDR3 is CASSPRDSANYGYTF. CDR3 coding DNA: TGTGCCAGCAGCCCTCGCGACAGTGCTAACTATGGCTACACCTTC.

The rearrangement uses TRBV29-1 and TRBJ2-1, with 9 bases lining up with TRBD1. The CDR3 is made up of 13 amino acids. The junction had 5 bases not matched to a gene; V was cut back by 4 bases and J by 7 bases. CDR1 is SQVTM and CDR2 is ANQGSEA in the germline V gene. CDR3 DNA sequence: TGCAGCGTTGGTAGACAGGGGGGGAATGAGCAGTTCTTC. Residues: CSVGRQGGNEQFF.

This clone has just one count. The V and J genes are TRBV4-3 and TRBJ1-1; no firm D call. The CDR3 runs to 14 residues. Trimming took 0 bases from V and 8 from J, leaving 13 bases between them. Germline values: CDR1 LGHNA, CDR2 YSLEER. CDR3 residues: CASSQDAGSLEAFF. CDR3 nucleotide sequence: TGCGCCAGCAGCCAAGACGCGGGGTCCCTAGAAGCTTTCTTT.

CDR3 sequence (DNA): TGTGCCAGCAGCCCGCAAAGCACCGGGACAGATAATTCACCCCTCCACTTT. This gives the protein CASSPQSTGTDNSPLHF. This sequence joins TRBV7-3 and TRBJ1-6, with 7 bases that match TRBD1. The V and J ends lost 5 bases and 5 bases, in that order; junction bases with no gene match: 12. Germline-derived CDR1 and CDR2 are SGHTA and FQGTGA. The CDR3 sequence is 17 residues long.

V and J are TRBV5-1 and TRBJ1-3, with D unresolved. Germline V CDR1 and CDR2: SGHRS, YFSETQ. There are 15 residues in the CDR3. V dropped 0 bases and J dropped 3 bases, with 10 bases sitting between them. CDR3 nucleotide sequence: TGCGCCAGCAGCTTGGGGTCCGGGAATGGAAACACCATATATTTT. Its protein is CASSLGSGNGNTIYF. The full variable domain, with the rest looked up from reference TRBV5-1 and TRBJ1-3, is KAGVTQTPRYLIKTRGQQVTLSCSPISGHRSVSWYQQTPGQGLQFLFEYFSETQRNKGNFPGRFSGRQFSNSRSEMNVSTLELGDSALYLCASSLGSGNGNTIYFGEGSWLTVV.

The V gene is TRBV5-1, the J gene TRBJ2-1; 7 bases agree with TRBD1. This CDR3 spans 13 amino acids. Germline assignment: CDR1 SGHRS and CDR2 YFSETQ. Losses at the gene ends were 4 bases for V and 4 bases for J; bases not matched to a gene: 2. The CDR3 here is CASSTTGYNEQFF. The CDR3 DNA reads TGCGCCAGCAGCACGACAGGGTACAATGAGCAGTTCTTC.

This chain joins TRBV9 and TRBJ1-2; D unclear. Trimming took off 0 bases at V and 8 bases at J, with 14 bases between the two ends. Germline lookup yields CDR1 SGDLS and CDR2 YYNGEE. This CDR3 contains 14 residues. CDR3 bases: TGTGCCAGCAGCGTAGAGGACGGACTAATGGGCTACACCTTC. This translates into CASSVEDGLMGYTF.

This chain joins TRBV9 and TRBJ1-1; weak D call: TRBD1 (6 bases). There are 15 residues in the CDR3. V lost 0 bases and J lost 3, with 12 bases in between. Germline CDR1 reads SGDLS; CDR2 reads YYNGEE. The DNA of the CDR3 is TGTGCCAGCAGCGTAGGCTGGGAGGGGGACACTGAAGCTTTCTTT. Translating it yields CASSVGWEGDTEAFF.

The chain joins TRBV5-5 to TRBJ1-1; D is uncertain. The CDR3 loop spans 14 amino acids. V shed 0 bases and J shed 4 bases, with 10 bases lying between them. CDR1 is SGHKS and CDR2 is YYEKEE in the germline V gene (reference sequence). CDR3 nucleotide sequence: TGTGCCAGCAGCTTGGCCGTGGCAGTCACTGAAGCTTTCTTT. Translated, it gives CASSLAVAVTEAFF.

The rearrangement joins TRBV7-8 to TRBJ1-6; TRBD1 might be the D (5 bases). The V end lost 6 bases, the J end lost 6 bases, and 15 bases lay between the germline ends. The germline V gene has CDR1 SGHVS and CDR2 FQNEAQ. The CDR3 consists of 15 residues. DNA for the CDR3: TGTGCCAGCAGGCCTCCGTCAGGGCCTAATTCACCCCTCCACTTT. It translates to CASRPPSGPNSPLHF.

The CDR3 is CASSYEPGEETQYF. The DNA of the CDR3 is TGTGCCAGCAGTTACGAACCGGGGGAGGAGACCCAGTACTTC. This chain joins TRBV6-5 and TRBJ2-5; possible D gene TRBD2, 6 bases. This CDR3 spans 14 amino acids. The germline CDR1 and CDR2 sequences are MNHEY and SVGAGI. Trimming removed 2 bases at V and 5 bases at J, with 12 bases between.

The V call is TRBV29-1, the J call TRBJ1-3; no definite D call. CDR1 and CDR2 (germline): SQVTM, ANQGSEA. V lost 4 bases, J lost 0 bases, and 10 bases lay in between. CDR3 length equals 14 residues. As DNA, the CDR3 is TGCAGCGTTGGTACACTAAACTCTGGAAACACCATATATTTT. Translating it yields CSVGTLNSGNTIYF. The full variable domain, in which reference TRBV29-1 and TRBJ1-3 provide the parts outside the CDR3, is SAVISQKPSRDICQRGTSLTIQCQVDSQVTMMFWYRQQPGQSLTLIATANQGSEATYESGFVIDKFPISRPNLTFSTLTVSNMSPEDSSIYLCSVGTLNSGNTIYFGEGSWLTVV.

This chain links TRBV30 with TRBJ1-4; 7 positions agree with TRBD1. The CDR3 has 13 amino acids. The V segment lost 2 bases and the J segment 6 bases; nucleotides outside the gene matches: 3. Germline V gives CDR1 GTSNPN, CDR2 SVGIG (reference sequence). As DNA, the CDR3 is TGTGCCTGGAGTCTGGGGACAGATGAAAAACTGTTTTTT. Amino acids: CAWSLGTDEKLFF.

In nucleotides, the CDR3 is TGTGCCAGCAGTGTCGGGTATCTCAACGAGCAGTACTTC. Encoded protein: CASSVGYLNEQYF. V gene TRBV2 combines with J gene TRBJ2-7; D is unresolved. CDR3 length equals 13 residues. CDR1 is SNHLY, CDR2 FYNNEI, per germline. V was cut by 4 bases and J by 5 bases, with 12 bases left in between.

V gene TRBV5-4 combines with J gene TRBJ2-1; TRBD2 matches 9 bases. CDR1 and CDR2 (germline): SGHNT, YYREEE (reference sequence). This CDR3 spans 17 amino acids. With V trimmed by 0 bases and J by 0 bases, 4 bases remained unmatched. CDR3 loop: CASSLDLAGSSYNEQFF. The CDR3 DNA reads TGTGCCAGCAGCTTGGATCTAGCGGGGAGCTCCTACAATGAGCAGTTCTTC.